This TCR beta chain is drawn from a study of cytomegalovirus exposure and HLA in healthy donors. PCR employed 60 Vbeta and 13 Jbeta primers. Measured with immunoSEQ multiplex PCR; TCRdb has only the in-frame clones, and not every one. The sample lists around 190,000 clones, 70% to 80% seen once, with less than 3.5% in the top ten. The CDR3 is 16 residues long. Germline assignment: CDR1 SQVTM and CDR2 ANQGSEA. Trimming took 5 bases from V and 6 from J; bases not matched to a gene: 18. What was sequenced was PBMCs. The TCR originated in a woman under 40 in good health and CMV-seronegative. The chain recombines TRBV29-1 with TRBJ2-7; the match to TRBD1 covers 8 bases. DNA of the CDR3: TGCAGCGTTTTATTCCAGGGGGCTACAGGTTTGGGCGAGCAGTACTTC. Its protein product is CSVLFQGATGLGEQYF.